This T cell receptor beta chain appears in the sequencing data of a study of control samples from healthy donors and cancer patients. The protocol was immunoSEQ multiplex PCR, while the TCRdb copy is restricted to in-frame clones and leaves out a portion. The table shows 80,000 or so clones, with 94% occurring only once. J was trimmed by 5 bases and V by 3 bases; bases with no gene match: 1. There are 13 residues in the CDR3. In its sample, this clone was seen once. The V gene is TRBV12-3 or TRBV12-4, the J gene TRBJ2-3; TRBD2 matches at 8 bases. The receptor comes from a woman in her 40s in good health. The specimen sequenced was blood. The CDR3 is CASSLAGGDTQYF. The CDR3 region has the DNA TGTGCCAGCAGTTTGGCGGGGGGAGATACGCAGTATTTT.